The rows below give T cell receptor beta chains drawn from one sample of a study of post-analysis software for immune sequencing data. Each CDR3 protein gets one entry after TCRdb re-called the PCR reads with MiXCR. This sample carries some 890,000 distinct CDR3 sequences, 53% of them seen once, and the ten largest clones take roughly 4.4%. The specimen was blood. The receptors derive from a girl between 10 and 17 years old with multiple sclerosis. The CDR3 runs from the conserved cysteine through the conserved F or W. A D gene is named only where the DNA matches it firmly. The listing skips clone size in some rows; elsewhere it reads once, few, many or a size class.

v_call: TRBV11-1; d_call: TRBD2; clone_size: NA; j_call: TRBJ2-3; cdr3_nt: TGTGCCAGCAGCCCTAAGACTAGCTCAGATACGCAGTATTTT; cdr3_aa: CASSPKTSSDTQYF
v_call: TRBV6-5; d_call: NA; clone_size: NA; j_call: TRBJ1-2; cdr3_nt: TGTGCCAGCATAAAGGGCCTCAACTATGGCTACACCTTC; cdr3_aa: CASIKGLNYGYTF
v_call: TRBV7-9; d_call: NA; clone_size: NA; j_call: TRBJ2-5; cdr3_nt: TGTGCCAGCAGCTTAGTCCAGGGTCCAGAGACCCAGTACTTC; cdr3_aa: CASSLVQGPETQYF
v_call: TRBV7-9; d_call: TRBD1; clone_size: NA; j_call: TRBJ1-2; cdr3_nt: TGTGCTAGTGAGGGGGCTGGCTATGGCTACACCTTC; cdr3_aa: CASEGAGYGYTF
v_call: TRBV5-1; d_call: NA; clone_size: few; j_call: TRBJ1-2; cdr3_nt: TGCGCCAGCAGTTTCGGCGCGCAAGGCCCGACGGGGGGCTACACCTTC; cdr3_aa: CASSFGAQGPTGGYTF
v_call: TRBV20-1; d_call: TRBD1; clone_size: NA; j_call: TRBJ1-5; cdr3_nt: TGCAGTGCTGGGGACAGGGAACAGCAGCCCCAGCATTTT; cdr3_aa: CSAGDREQQPQHF
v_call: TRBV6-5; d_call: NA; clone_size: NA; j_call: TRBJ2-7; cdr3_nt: TGTGCCAGCAGTTACGGAACAGGGTTCGGATTTTATTCCTACGAGCAGTACTTC; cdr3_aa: CASSYGTGFGFYSYEQYF
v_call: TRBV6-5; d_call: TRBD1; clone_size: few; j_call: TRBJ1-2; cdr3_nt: TGTGCCAGCAGTTACATCCAGGGGGCGAACACCTTC; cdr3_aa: CASSYIQGANTF
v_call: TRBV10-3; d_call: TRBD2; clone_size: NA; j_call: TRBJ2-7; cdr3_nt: TGTGCCATCAGTGGCAGCGGGCGGGGGACCACCGAGGAGCAGTACTTC; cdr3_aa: CAISGSGRGTTEEQYF
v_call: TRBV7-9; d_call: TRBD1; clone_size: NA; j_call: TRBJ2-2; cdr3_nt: TGTGCCAGCAGCCCACAGACAGGGAGCACCGGGGAGCTGTTTTTT; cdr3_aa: CASSPQTGSTGELFF
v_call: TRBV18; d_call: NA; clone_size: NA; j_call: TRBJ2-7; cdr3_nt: TGTGCCAGCTCACCACTCGGGGTCACCTCCTACGAGCAGTACTTC; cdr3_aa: CASSPLGVTSYEQYF
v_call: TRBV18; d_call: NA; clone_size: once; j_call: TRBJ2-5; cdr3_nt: TGTGCCAGCTCATACCTCCAGGGCCAAGAGACCCAGTACTTC; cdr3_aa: CASSYLQGQETQYF
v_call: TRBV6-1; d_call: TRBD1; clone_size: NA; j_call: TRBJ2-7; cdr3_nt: TGTGCCAGCAGAACGGATAACCGGGACAGGGGGCCCCAGGGCTCCTACGAGCAGTACTTC; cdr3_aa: CASRTDNRDRGPQGSYEQYF
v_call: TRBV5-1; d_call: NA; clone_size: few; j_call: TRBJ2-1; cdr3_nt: TGCGCCAGCAGCGCCGACGGGACTGTCTTCTATCATGAGCAGTTCTTC; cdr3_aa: CASSADGTVFYHEQFF
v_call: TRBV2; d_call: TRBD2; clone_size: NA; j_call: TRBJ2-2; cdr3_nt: TGTGCCAGCAGAGGCGGGAGGGCTCACGGGGAGCTGTTTTTT; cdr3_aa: CASRGGRAHGELFF